This entry is about one T cell receptor (beta chain). Its antigen is not known. These data are taken from a study of shared clonotypes between healthy human individuals. Some clones are missing from TCRdb's copy, which holds only in-frame ones; the method was immunoSEQ multiplex PCR. The data contain 2 million to 2.5 million clones, more than 90% of them seen just once; the ten biggest clones take up 0.1% to 0.15%. Trimming stripped 3 bases from V and 7 bases from J, with 14 bases between. The CDR3 length is 15 residues. The germline CDR1 and CDR2 sequences are SGHNT and YYREEE (reference sequence). The study, taken as a whole, reports: Lower generation probabilities were found for non-shared clonotypes than for those shared by all four donors. Tissue TCR repertoires likely differ from these blood-only repertoires.

The sequencing sample was made of naive CD4+ T cells sorted from blood. Subset given: CD45RA+ positively selected. The V and J genes are TRBV5-4 and TRBJ1-6; possible D gene TRBD1, 6 bases. The TCR was taken from a man between 18 and 35 years old in good health. The CDR3 DNA sequence: TGTGCCAGCAGCTCTGGGGCAGGGGCCAATTCACCCCTCCACTTT. This sequence encodes CASSSGAGANSPLHF.